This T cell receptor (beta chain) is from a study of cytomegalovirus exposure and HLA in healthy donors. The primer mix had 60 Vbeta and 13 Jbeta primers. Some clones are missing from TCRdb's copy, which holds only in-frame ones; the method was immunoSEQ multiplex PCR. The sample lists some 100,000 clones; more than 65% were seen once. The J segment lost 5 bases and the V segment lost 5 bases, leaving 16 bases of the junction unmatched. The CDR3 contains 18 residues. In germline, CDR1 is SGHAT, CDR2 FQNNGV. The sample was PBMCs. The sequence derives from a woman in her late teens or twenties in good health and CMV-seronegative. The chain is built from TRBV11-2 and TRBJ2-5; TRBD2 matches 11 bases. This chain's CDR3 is CASSRVVGGLAGGETQYF. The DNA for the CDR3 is TGTGCCAGCAGCAGAGTAGTGGGAGGCCTAGCGGGGGGCGAGACCCAGTACTTC.